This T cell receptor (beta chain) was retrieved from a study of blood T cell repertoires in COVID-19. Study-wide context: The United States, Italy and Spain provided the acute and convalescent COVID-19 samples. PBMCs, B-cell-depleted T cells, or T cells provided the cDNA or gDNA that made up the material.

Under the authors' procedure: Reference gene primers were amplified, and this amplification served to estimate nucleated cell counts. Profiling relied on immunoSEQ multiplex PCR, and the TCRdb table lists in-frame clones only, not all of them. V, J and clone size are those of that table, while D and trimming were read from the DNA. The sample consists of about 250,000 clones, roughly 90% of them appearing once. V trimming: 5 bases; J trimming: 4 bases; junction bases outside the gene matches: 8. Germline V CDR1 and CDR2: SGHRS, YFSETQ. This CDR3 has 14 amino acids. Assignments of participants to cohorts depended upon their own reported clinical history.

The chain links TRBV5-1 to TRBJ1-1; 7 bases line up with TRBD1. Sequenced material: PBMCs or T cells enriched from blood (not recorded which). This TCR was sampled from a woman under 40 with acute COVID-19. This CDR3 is CASRPDRASTEAFF. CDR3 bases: TGCGCCAGCAGACCCGACAGGGCCAGCACTGAAGCTTTCTTT.